Presented here are 18 T cell receptor beta chains from one specimen sequenced in a study of blood T cell repertoires in COVID-19. Profiling relied on immunoSEQ multiplex PCR, and the TCRdb table lists in-frame clones only, not all of them. The table records more than 300,000 clones, around nine tenths of them present only once. The material sequenced was peripheral blood. The receptor set was obtained from an older woman with COVID-19, enrolled during active disease.

The chain uses TRBV5-6 and TRBJ2-5; D remains ambiguous. The CDR3 covers 11 residues. V dropped 2 bases and J dropped 6 bases, with 5 bases sitting between them. Germline V gene sequence: CDR1 SGHDT, CDR2 YYEEEE. CDR3 protein: CASSFEKTQYF. CDR3 bases: TGTGCCAGCAGCTTCGAGAAGACCCAGTACTTC.

The chain links TRBV6-9 to TRBJ1-2; possible D gene TRBD1, 6 bases. Germline V gene lookup returns CDR1 MNHGY and CDR2 SVAAGI. The CDR3 totals 14 residues. Trimming took 4 bases from V and 3 from J, leaving 12 bases between them. The CDR3 spells CASSSWTEDYGYTF. CDR3 coding DNA: TGTGCCAGCAGTTCTTGGACAGAGGACTATGGCTACACCTTC.

The chain recombines TRBV7-3 with TRBJ2-2; D is undetermined. The CDR3 is made up of 14 amino acids. V lost 1 base and J 1 base, leaving 4 bases between the germline ends. Germline V lookup: CDR1 SGHTA, CDR2 FQGTGA. This CDR3 reads CASSLNRNTGELFF. The CDR3 DNA reads as TGTGCCAGCAGCTTAAACAGGAACACCGGGGAGCTGTTTTTT.

J is TRBJ2-7 and V is TRBV9, with 9 bases that match TRBD1. Unmatched junction bases numbered 4, after V lost 0 bases and J lost 3 bases. The CDR3 spans 15 residues. In germline, CDR1 is SGDLS, CDR2 YYNGEE. The CDR3 DNA follows: TGTGCCAGCAGCGTAGCGGGACAGGGAGACTACGAGCAGTACTTC. It is translated as CASSVAGQGDYEQYF.

Here the CDR3 reads CASSFAPIQGKVGNTEAFF. The CDR3 nucleotides read TGCGCCAGCAGCTTTGCTCCCATTCAGGGTAAAGTAGGGAACACTGAAGCTTTCTTT. This chain links TRBV5-1 with TRBJ1-1; D might be TRBD1 (5 bases). Germline loops: CDR1 SGHRS, CDR2 YFSETQ. The CDR3 loop spans 19 amino acids. V was pared by 2 bases and J by 1 base, with 24 bases between.

In its sample, this clone was seen once. The gene calls are TRBV6-5 and TRBJ2-7; D may be TRBD2 (6 bases). This CDR3 is 14 amino acids long. V was pared by 2 bases and J by 7 bases, with 15 bases between. Germline lookup yields CDR1 MNHEY and CDR2 SVGAGI. CDR3 DNA sequence: TGTGCCAGCAGTTACGGTAGCGGCGAGGGGGAGCAGTACTTC. Its protein is CASSYGSGEGEQYF.

The chain is built from TRBV9 and TRBJ2-1, with D possibly matching TRBD1 (6 bases). This CDR3 is built from 15 residues. Trimming took off 0 bases at V and 5 bases at J, with 12 bases between the two ends. Germline lookup yields CDR1 SGDLS and CDR2 YYNGEE. CDR3 bases: TGTGCCAGCAGCGTAGTAGGTTCAGGGGACAATGAGCAGTTCTTC. It codes for CASSVVGSGDNEQFF.

This clone was seen only once. This rearrangement joins TRBV6-6 to TRBJ2-7, with TRBD1 as a possible D gene (5 bases). Between the trimmed V and J ends, which lost 5 bases and 0 bases, there was a span of 14 bases. The CDR3 loop spans 15 amino acids. Germline V gene lookup returns CDR1 MNHNY and CDR2 SVGAGI (reference sequence). This chain's CDR3 is CASSKTVLASYEQYF. DNA of the CDR3: TGTGCCAGCAGTAAGACAGTGTTAGCCTCCTACGAGCAGTACTTC.

CDR3 region: CASSSWENQPQHF. As DNA, the CDR3 is TGTGCCAGCAGTTCGTGGGAGAATCAGCCCCAGCATTTT. This chain uses TRBV12-3 or TRBV12-4 with TRBJ1-5, with D unclear. V gave up 4 bases and J gave up 4 bases, with 8 bases separating them. This CDR3 contains 13 residues.

The chain combines TRBV7-2 with TRBJ2-6; D unclear. Germline lookup yields CDR1 SGHTA and CDR2 FQGNSA. This CDR3 has 15 residues. The V gene lost 5 bases and the J gene lost 2 bases, with 10 bases spanning the gap. CDR3 region: CASSPYMAGANVLTF. DNA for the CDR3: TGTGCCAGCAGCCCTTACATGGCTGGGGCCAACGTCCTGACTTTC. Filled out from reference TRBV7-2 and TRBJ2-6, the complete variable domain reads GAGVSQSPSNKVTEKGKDVELRCDPISGHTALYWYRQSLGQGLEFLIYFQGNSAPDKSGLPSDRFSAERTGGSVSTLTIQRTQQEDSAVYLCASSPYMAGANVLTFGAGSRLTVL.

The CDR3 protein is CASSSGTSGSLLTYEQYF. DNA of the CDR3: TGTGCCAGCAGTTCCGGGACTAGCGGATCCCTTTTGACCTACGAGCAGTACTTC. This rearrangement joins TRBV5-6 to TRBJ2-7, with 11 nucleotides matching TRBD2. The V gene end was trimmed by 5 bases and the J gene end by 2 bases; junction bases not matched to a gene: 15. Germline CDR1 and CDR2: SGHDT and YYEEEE. The CDR3 is 18 amino acids.

J is TRBJ1-5 and V is TRBV7-9; D may be TRBD1 (5 bases). Germline V gene lookup returns CDR1 SEHNR and CDR2 FQNEAQ (reference sequence). This CDR3 comprises 17 residues. Trimming shortened V by 5 bases and J by 2 bases, and 19 bases separated the two germline ends. The CDR3 reads CASSRGLPDSGNQPQHF. The CDR3 DNA reads as TGTGCCAGCAGCCGGGGACTGCCCGATAGCGGCAATCAGCCCCAGCATTTT. Together with reference TRBV7-9 and TRBJ1-5, the CDR3 gives the full variable domain: DTGVSQNPRHKITKRGQNVTFRCDPISEHNRLYWYRQTLGQGPEFLTYFQNEAQLEKSRLLSDRFSAERPKGSFSTLEIQRTEQGDSAMYLCASSRGLPDSGNQPQHFGDGTRLSIL.

This CDR3 is CASSLALDTDTQYF. The CDR3 region has the DNA TGCGCCAGCAGCTTGGCCCTAGACACAGATACGCAGTATTTT. The chain has TRBV5-1 and TRBJ2-3; no definite D call. The CDR3 loop spans 14 amino acids. Trimming removed 0 bases at V and 2 bases at J, with 7 bases between. The germline V gene has CDR1 SGHRS and CDR2 YFSETQ.

The CDR3 protein is CAWSVMGQGLGEQFF. Here the CDR3 DNA reads TGTGCCTGGAGTGTTATGGGACAGGGGTTGGGGGAGCAGTTCTTC. The chain links TRBV30 to TRBJ2-1; TRBD1 matches at 10 bases. Germline CDR1 is GTSNPN and CDR2 is SVGIG (reference sequence). The CDR3 length is 15 residues. V dropped 0 bases and J dropped 10; count of bases not matched to a gene: 9.

This sequence joins TRBV27 and TRBJ2-7; TRBD1 aligns across 7 bases. Germline CDR1 MNHEY, CDR2 SMNVEV (reference sequence). The length of the CDR3 is 15 residues. The V gene end was trimmed by 8 bases and the J gene end by 4 bases; junction bases not matched to a gene: 14. CDR3 nucleotide sequence: TGTGCCAGCGGCAGGGGGTTGGGGTTTAGTTACGAGCAGTACTTC. It encodes CASGRGLGFSYEQYF.

Only one count was recorded for this clone. This chain joins TRBV12-3 or TRBV12-4 and TRBJ1-5; D gene uncertain. V lost 8 bases to trimming and J lost 5 bases, with 13 bases between them. This CDR3 comprises 13 residues. This chain's CDR3 is CASVARVDQPQHF. Here the CDR3 DNA reads TGTGCCAGCGTTGCTCGGGTAGATCAGCCCCAGCATTTT.

The chain recombines TRBV10-3 with TRBJ1-5, with 9 bases lining up with TRBD1. Per germline, CDR1 ENHRY and CDR2 SYGVKD. J lost 5 bases, V lost 8 bases, and 7 bases had no gene match. CDR3 length: 14 residues. CDR3 region: CAIGRTGVDQPQHF. The DNA for the CDR3 is TGTGCCATCGGCCGGACAGGGGTTGATCAGCCCCAGCATTTT.

This clone has a single count. This chain uses TRBV12-3 or TRBV12-4 with TRBJ2-7; D is undetermined. Trimming pared 8 bases from V and 2 bases from J, leaving 13 bases between. The CDR3 loop spans 13 amino acids. This CDR3 reads CASRSDGAYEQYF. As DNA, the CDR3 is TGTGCCAGCCGCTCCGACGGAGCCTACGAGCAGTACTTC.